This TCR beta chain originates from a study of cytomegalovirus exposure and HLA in healthy donors. The V segment lost 3 bases and the J segment 3 bases; nucleotides outside the gene matches: 10. The CDR3 sequence is 16 residues long. Looked up from germline, CDR1 is KGHSH and CDR2 is LQKENI. 60 Vbeta and 13 Jbeta primers were used in PCR. The repertoire was sequenced with immunoSEQ multiplex PCR; TCRdb's copy has only in-frame clones and lacks some. The sample has 200,000 to 250,000 clones; 85% are singletons. General study results and limits: Within an earlier analysis, most TCR beta V segments proved productive either about 87% or about 30% of the time. The study listed about 150 cytomegalovirus-associated TCR beta chains. TCR beta V- and J-gene trimming was later associated with a missense DCLRE1C variant.

In its sample, this clone was seen once. Its antigen is currently unknown. The receptor was derived from a human donor in good health. Material: PBMCs. This chain uses TRBV18 with TRBJ1-2, with 7 positions matching TRBD1. As DNA, the CDR3 is TGTGCCAGCTCACCTGACAGGGTTGGGAAGGACTATGGCTACACCTTC. It codes for CASSPDRVGKDYGYTF.